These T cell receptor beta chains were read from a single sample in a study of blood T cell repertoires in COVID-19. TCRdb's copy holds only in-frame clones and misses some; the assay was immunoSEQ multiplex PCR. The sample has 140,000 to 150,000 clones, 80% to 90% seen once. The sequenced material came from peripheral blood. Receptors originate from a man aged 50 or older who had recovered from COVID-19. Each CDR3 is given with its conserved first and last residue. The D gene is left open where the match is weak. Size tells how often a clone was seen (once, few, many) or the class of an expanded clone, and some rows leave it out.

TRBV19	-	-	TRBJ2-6	CASSIAGSGANVLTF	TGTGCCAGTAGTATCGCAGGCTCTGGGGCCAACGTCCTGACTTTC
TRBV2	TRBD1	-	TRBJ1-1	CASTNQGAGMNTEAFF	TGTGCCAGCACGAACCAGGGGGCGGGCATGAACACTGAAGCTTTCTTT
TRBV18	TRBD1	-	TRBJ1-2	CASSLDRAGGYTF	TGTGCCAGCTCACTAGACAGGGCTGGTGGCTACACCTTC
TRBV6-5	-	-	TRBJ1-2	CASTRTENYGYTF	TGTGCCAGCACCCGGACAGAAAACTATGGCTACACCTTC
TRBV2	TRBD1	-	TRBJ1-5	CASSKDRAGNQPQHF	TGTGCCAGCAGCAAGGACAGGGCAGGCAATCAGCCCCAGCATTTT
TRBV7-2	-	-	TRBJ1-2	CASSPGRGVYGYTF	TGTGCCAGCAGCCCGGGAAGAGGCGTGTATGGCTACACCTTC
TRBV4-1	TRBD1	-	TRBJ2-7	CASSLLTGSRLYEQYF	TGCGCCAGCAGCCTACTGACAGGGTCTAGACTCTACGAGCAGTACTTC
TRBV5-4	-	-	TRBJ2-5	CASSLVSDQETQYF	TGTGCCAGCAGCTTGGTTTCAGACCAAGAGACCCAGTACTTC
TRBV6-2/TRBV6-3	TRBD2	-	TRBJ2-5	CASSWDGGGRETQYF	TGTGCCAGCAGCTGGGACGGGGGGGGCCGTGAGACCCAGTACTTC
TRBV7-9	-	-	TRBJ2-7	CASSPPERETYEQYF	TGTGCCAGCAGCCCACCCGAACGGGAAACCTACGAGCAGTACTTC
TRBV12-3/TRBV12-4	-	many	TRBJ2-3	CASSSYDTQYF	TGTGCCAGCAGTAGCTATGATACGCAGTATTTT
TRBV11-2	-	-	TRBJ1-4	CASSYPPGGGEKLFF	TGTGCCAGCAGCTACCCACCTGGGGGCGGTGAAAAACTGTTTTTT
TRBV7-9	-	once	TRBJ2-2	CASSFGSETGELFF	TGTGCCAGCAGCTTCGGGAGTGAAACCGGGGAGCTGTTTTTT
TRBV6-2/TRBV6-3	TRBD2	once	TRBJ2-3	CASSTRLAGGLADTQYF	TGTGCCAGCAGTACCCGACTAGCGGGGGGGCTCGCAGATACGCAGTATTTT
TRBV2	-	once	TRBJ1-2	CASSGIQRVKYGYTF	TGTGCCAGCAGTGGCATTCAGAGGGTTAAGTATGGCTACACCTTC
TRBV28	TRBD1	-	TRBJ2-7	CASSPPGGYNSYEQYF	TGTGCCAGCAGTCCTCCAGGGGGCTACAACTCCTACGAGCAGTACTTC
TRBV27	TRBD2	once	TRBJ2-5	CASSSGLAGPTAAQYF	TGTGCCAGCAGTTCGGGACTAGCGGGGCCAACTGCGGCCCAGTACTTC
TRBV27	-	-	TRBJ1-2	CASSWDKNYGYTF	TGTGCCAGCAGTTGGGACAAAAACTATGGCTACACCTTC
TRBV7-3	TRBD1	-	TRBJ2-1	CASSPTGGNEQFF	TGTGCCAGCAGCCCCACAGGGGGGAATGAGCAGTTCTTC
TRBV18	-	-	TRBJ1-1	CASSNERNTEAFF	TGTGCCAGCTCAAATGAGAGGAACACTGAAGCTTTCTTT
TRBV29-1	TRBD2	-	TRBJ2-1	CSVWGGMNEQFF	TGCAGCGTTTGGGGGGGGATGAATGAGCAGTTCTTC
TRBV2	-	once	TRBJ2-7	CASSSRTVSSYEQYF	TGTGCCAGCAGTTCCAGGACAGTCTCCTCCTACGAGCAGTACTTC
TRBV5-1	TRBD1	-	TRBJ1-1	CASSSQGIRNTEAFF	TGCGCCAGCAGCTCACAGGGGATTCGGAACACTGAAGCTTTCTTT
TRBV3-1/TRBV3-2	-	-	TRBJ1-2	CASSLRDFYGYTF	TGTGCCAGCAGCCTGCGGGACTTCTATGGCTACACCTTC
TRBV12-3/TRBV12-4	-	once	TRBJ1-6	CASSDRLLPPLHF	TGTGCCAGCAGTGACAGGCTCTTACCACCCCTCCACTTT
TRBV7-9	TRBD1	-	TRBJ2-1	CASSQTNPGQALFF	TGTGCCAGCAGCCAGACAAATCCGGGACAGGCGTTGTTCTTC
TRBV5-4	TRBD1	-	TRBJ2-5	CASSLWTGGKGETQYF	TGTGCCAGCAGCTTGTGGACAGGGGGCAAGGGAGAGACCCAGTACTTC
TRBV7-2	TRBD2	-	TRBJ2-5	CASNPGRGGQETQYF	TGTGCCAGCAACCCCGGGAGGGGCGGACAAGAGACCCAGTACTTC